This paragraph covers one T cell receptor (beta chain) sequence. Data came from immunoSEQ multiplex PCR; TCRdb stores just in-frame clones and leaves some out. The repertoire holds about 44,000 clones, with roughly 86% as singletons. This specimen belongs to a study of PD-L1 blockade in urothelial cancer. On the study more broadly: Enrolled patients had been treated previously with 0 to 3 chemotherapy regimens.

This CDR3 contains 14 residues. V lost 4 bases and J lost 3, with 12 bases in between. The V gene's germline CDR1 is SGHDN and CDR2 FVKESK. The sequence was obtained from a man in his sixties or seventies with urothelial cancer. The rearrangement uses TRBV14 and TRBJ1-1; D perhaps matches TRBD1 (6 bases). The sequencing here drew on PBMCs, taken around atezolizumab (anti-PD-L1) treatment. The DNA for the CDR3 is TGTGCCAGCAGCCTCACAGGGCGGTACACTGAAGCTTTCTTT. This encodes CASSLTGRYTEAFF.